Shown below are 6 T cell receptor beta chains from a single sample sequenced in a study of T-cell memory formation after mild COVID-19. One entry per CDR3 protein, called by TCRdb with MiXCR from the 5' RACE reads. The repertoire holds tens of thousands of distinct CDR3 sequences, around 10% seen once, with 1.1% in the top ten. Sequencing input: PBMCs or a T cell subset sorted from them (not recorded which). The origin of the receptors is a man younger than 30 who had mild COVID-19 (a few samples of this study predate the infection). Cell type and time point are not known.

A few counts support this clonotype. The chain's CDR3 is CASSLDRVTTYTF. CDR3 in DNA: TGCGCCAGCAGCTTGGACAGGGTCACCACCTACACCTTC. The V call is TRBV5-1, the J call TRBJ1-2; TRBD1 might be the D (6 bases). Germline CDR1 reads SGHRS; CDR2 reads YFSETQ. Trimming stripped 0 bases from V and 10 bases from J, with 13 bases between. This CDR3 has 13 amino acids.

This rearrangement joins TRBV20-1 to TRBJ2-3; 13 bases are a match to TRBD2. Germline V CDR1 and CDR2: DFQATT, SNEGSKA (reference sequence). The CDR3 is 17 residues long. The V and J ends lost 4 bases and 1 base, in that order; junction bases with no gene match: 8. The CDR3 sequence is CSATTSGGKSGTDTQYF. The CDR3 nucleotides read TGCAGTGCTACGACTAGCGGGGGGAAAAGTGGCACAGATACGCAGTATTTT.

Many counts were recorded for this clonotype. V is TRBV4-3 and J is TRBJ2-3; the D is unclear. There are 16 residues in the CDR3. Germline lookup yields CDR1 LGHNA and CDR2 YSLEER. Trimming shortened V by 4 bases and J by 3 bases, and 17 bases separated the two germline ends. DNA for the CDR3: TGCGCCAGCAGCCTAACAACGCAGGCCGGGACAGATACGCAGTATTTT. As protein: CASSLTTQAGTDTQYF.

This clonotype showed up many times. The genes are TRBV7-6 and TRBJ2-1, with 7 bases matching TRBD1. Unmatched junction bases numbered 16, after V lost 8 bases and J lost 9 bases. Germline assignment: CDR1 SGHVS and CDR2 FNYEAQ. CDR3 length: 15 residues. CDR3 protein: CASQARQGTFGEQFF. For the CDR3, the DNA is TGTGCCAGCCAAGCGAGACAGGGCACTTTTGGTGAGCAGTTCTTC.

Many counts were recorded for this clonotype. V and J are TRBV6-1 and TRBJ2-3, with D possibly matching TRBD2 (6 bases). Germline V gene lookup returns CDR1 MNHNS and CDR2 SASEGT. CDR3 length equals 14 residues. The V gene lost 5 bases and the J gene lost 2 bases, with 11 bases spanning the gap. This CDR3 is CASSLGTYTDTQYF. In nucleotides, the CDR3 is TGTGCCAGCAGTTTAGGGACTTACACAGATACGCAGTATTTT.

This chain joins TRBV7-3 and TRBJ1-1; 8 bases align to TRBD1. Trimming cost V 4 bases and J 5 bases; bases outside gene matches: 9. Germline assignment: CDR1 SGHTA and CDR2 FQGTGA. This CDR3 comprises 15 residues. Here the CDR3 reads CASSSTQGVRTEAFF. CDR3 coding DNA: TGTGCCAGCAGCTCTACACAGGGGGTTAGAACTGAAGCTTTCTTT.